This entry lists 5 T cell receptor beta chains sequenced from one sample in a study of regulatory T cells in long-lasting Graves disease. The TCR beta library used iRepertoire HTBI primers with Arm-PCR amplification of CDR3. In TCRdb, the multiplex PCR reads were re-called with MiXCR into one record per CDR3 protein. Among 650,000 to 850,000 distinct CDR3 sequences, around 30% were seen once, and the ten largest hold around 42%. Time point given: persistent/refractory GD, antithyroid drugs over 5 years with positive TRAb. The TCR library was prepared using RNA isolated from PBMCs. This specimen consisted of peripheral blood mononuclear cells (PBMCs), obtained when the disease was refractory, from a patient treated with antithyroid drugs. Receptor source: a female donor with Graves disease.

V is TRBV20-1 and J is TRBJ1-2; unclear D gene. The CDR3 runs to 13 residues. From germline, CDR1 is DFQATT and CDR2 SNEGSKA (reference sequence). V lost 0 bases and J lost 2, with 7 bases in between. DNA of the CDR3: TGCAGTGCTAGAGAGGCTACGAACTATGGCTACACCTTC. As protein: CSAREATNYGYTF.

This clonotype came up a few times. The V gene is TRBV9, the J gene TRBJ1-1, with D possibly being TRBD1 (6 bases). Per germline, CDR1 SGDLS and CDR2 YYNGEE. Deletions cut 4 bases from V and 2 bases from J, with 12 bases between. CDR3 length: 14 residues. This CDR3 reads CASSPAGANTEAFF. The CDR3 nucleotides are TGTGCCAGCAGCCCCGCGGGGGCCAACACTGAAGCTTTCTTT.

There are many counts of this clonotype. This chain joins TRBV2 and TRBJ2-5; 7 bases line up with TRBD2. The V gene's germline CDR1 is SNHLY and CDR2 FYNNEI. The CDR3 loop spans 14 amino acids. J lost 5 bases, V lost 4 bases, and 7 bases had no gene match. As DNA, the CDR3 is TGTGCCAGCAGTGGTGGGAGGGGCGCGGAGACCCAGTACTTC. Protein product: CASSGGRGAETQYF.

The chain joins TRBV2 to TRBJ1-2, with D uncertain. The CDR3 spans 13 residues. Germline CDR1 and CDR2: SNHLY and FYNNEI. V was clipped by 4 bases and J by 5 bases, with 11 bases between them. This chain's CDR3 is CASSAQPNYGYTF. Here the CDR3 DNA reads TGTGCCAGCAGTGCTCAGCCCAATTATGGCTACACCTTC.

This clonotype has only a few counts. The chain combines TRBV9 with TRBJ1-1, with D hard to call. Between the trimmed V and J ends, which lost 4 bases and 8 bases, there was a span of 18 bases. Germline lookup yields CDR1 SGDLS and CDR2 YYNGEE. This CDR3 has 14 amino acids. The CDR3 sequence is CASSSHGRDREAFF. CDR3 bases: TGTGCCAGCAGCTCCCACGGGAGGGATCGCGAAGCTTTCTTT.